The clone carrying this TCR beta chain was counted between two and nine times. Its antigen is unknown. The data belong to a study of T-cell reconstitution after alpha-beta-depleted transplantation in children. Trimming took 3 bases from V and 6 from J, leaving 10 bases between them. This CDR3 has 13 amino acids. The germline V gene has CDR1 SEHNR and CDR2 FQNEAQ (reference sequence). Study outcomes and limitations: From surviving recipient T cells and thymic progenitors came the high day-60 TCRbeta diversity observed in some patients. One year post-transplant, T-cell counts and diversity were largely derived from T cells produced anew.

TCRbeta library construction was performed incorporating unique molecular identifiers. From the PCR reads, TCRdb called clonotypes with MiXCR, one entry per CDR3 protein. Of roughly 340,000 distinct CDR3 sequences in the sample, roughly 17% were seen once. The chain combines TRBV7-9 with TRBJ2-3; D remains ambiguous. The TCR sequence derives from a male patient aged 2-15 years who had a stem cell transplant for acute lymphoblastic leukemia, so the T cells may come from the graft donor. Source: PBMCs, mostly from graft donor cells, taken 360 days after TCRalphabeta/CD19-depleted stem cell transplant. The CDR3, as DNA: TGTGCCAGCAGCTTGAGAATTGCGGATACGCAGTATTTT. Its protein product is CASSLRIADTQYF.